This entry lists 22 T cell receptor beta chains sequenced from one sample in a study of T cell repertoires in cytomegalovirus infection. TCRdb passed the reads through MiXCR, listing each CDR3 protein once. The table shows 300,000 to 400,000 distinct CDR3 sequences, with approximately 32% occurring only once. The antigens these receptors bind are not known. The sequencing here drew on cultured PBMCs, taken from culture after CMV antigen stimulation. The receptors derive from a human donor in good health (CMV status not recorded). Some clones in this sample may be carry-over from other donors' samples.

A remark on this clonotype: One base away lies a much larger clone, so this may be a sequencing read error. The J gene is TRBJ2-2, the V gene TRBV19; 10 bases are a match to TRBD1. The CDR3 loop spans 15 amino acids. The germline gives CDR1 LNHDA, CDR2 SQIVND (reference sequence). With V trimmed by 5 bases and J by 9 bases, 9 bases remained unmatched. The CDR3 coding sequence is TGTGCCAGTAGTCCCCGGACAGGGGGGACCAGGGAGCTGTTTTTT. This codes for CASSPRTGGTRELFF.

The chain links TRBV7-9 to TRBJ1-1, with D uncertain. The CDR3 spans 14 residues. Between the trimmed V and J ends, which lost 5 bases and 0 bases, there was a span of 10 bases. From germline, CDR1 is SEHNR and CDR2 FQNEAQ (reference sequence). The DNA of the CDR3 is TGTGCCAGCAGCGTCAGCTCCATGAACACTGAAGCTTTCTTT. It translates to CASSVSSMNTEAFF.

This clonotype was observed a handful of times. The chain couples TRBV20-1 to TRBJ2-1; 10 positions agree with TRBD1. The CDR3 totals 17 residues. Trimming took 1 base from V and 2 from J; bases not matched to a gene: 8. Germline CDR1 DFQATT, CDR2 SNEGSKA (reference sequence). The CDR3 nucleotides are TGCAGTGCTAGAGTGCAAGCAGGGACAGGGGCCTACAATGAGCAGTTCTTC. Amino acid sequence: CSARVQAGTGAYNEQFF.

The V gene is TRBV3-1, the J gene TRBJ2-1; perhaps D is TRBD1 or TRBD2 (5 bases each). V lost 4 bases and J lost 0, with 16 bases in between. Germline CDR1 LGHDT, CDR2 YNNKEL (reference sequence). This CDR3 spans 17 amino acids. CDR3 in DNA: TGTGCCAGCAGCCTGCTGTCCGGGGCGAGCTCCTACAATGAGCAGTTCTTC. This encodes CASSLLSGASSYNEQFF.

J is TRBJ1-5 and V is TRBV7-2, with D possibly being TRBD1 (5 bases). CDR3 length: 13 amino acids. Germline CDR1 SGHTA, CDR2 FQGNSA. V lost 1 base to trimming and J lost 9 bases, with 10 bases between them. CDR3 region: CASSLVGPGPQHF. The CDR3 DNA sequence: TGTGCCAGCAGCTTAGTGGGACCGGGGCCCCAGCATTTT. Based on the CDR3 plus reference TRBV7-2 and TRBJ1-5, the full variable domain is GAGVSQSPSNKVTEKGKDVELRCDPISGHTALYWYRQSLGQGLEFLIYFQGNSAPDKSGLPSDRFSAERTGGSVSTLTIQRTQQEDSAVYLCASSLVGPGPQHFGDGTRLSIL.

In this sample, this clonotype turned up many times. The chain recombines TRBV6-2 or TRBV6-3 with TRBJ1-5, with D tentatively TRBD1 (5 bases). The germline V gene has CDR1 MNHEY and CDR2 SVGEGT. V dropped 5 bases and J dropped 3 bases, with 11 bases sitting between them. The CDR3 totals 14 residues. This CDR3 reads CASSGTGDNQPQHF. The CDR3, as DNA: TGTGCCAGCAGTGGGACGGGAGACAATCAGCCCCAGCATTTT.

This clonotype was counted between two and nine times. J is TRBJ1-2 and V is TRBV20-1; D is unresolved. The germline V gene encodes CDR1 DFQATT and CDR2 SNEGSKA (reference sequence). Trimming took 0 bases from V and 3 from J, leaving 11 bases between them. CDR3 size: 14 residues. The CDR3 protein is CSARERAAHYGYTF. The CDR3 nucleotides are TGCAGTGCTAGAGAACGGGCAGCTCACTATGGCTACACCTTC.

The CDR3 sequence is CASSLGGTSHYNEQFF. The CDR3 region has the DNA TGCGCCAGCAGCTTGGGGGGGACTAGCCACTACAATGAGCAGTTCTTC. The chain carries TRBV5-1 and TRBJ2-1, with 9 bases fitting TRBD2. Germline V gives CDR1 SGHRS, CDR2 YFSETQ. J lost 3 bases, V lost 0 bases, and 4 bases had no gene match. The CDR3 spans 16 residues.

The V and J genes are TRBV12-3 or TRBV12-4 and TRBJ1-3; D might be TRBD1 (5 bases). The CDR3 is 17 residues long. Trimming took off 4 bases at V and 0 bases at J, with 16 bases between the two ends. The CDR3 coding sequence is TGTGCCAGCAGTTCATTCGTGGGGACTAACTCTGGAAACACCATATATTTT. Residues: CASSSFVGTNSGNTIYF.

This clonotype was observed once. The CDR3 bases are TGTGCCAGCAGTTTATGGGGACAGGGAGGTGGTGGAAACACCATATATTTT. Protein sequence: CASSLWGQGGGGNTIYF. The V call is TRBV28, the J call TRBJ1-3; 9 bases are shared with TRBD1. This CDR3 has 17 residues. Germline trimming cut 0 bases from V and 3 bases from J; bases unmatched to any gene: 6. The germline V gene encodes CDR1 MDHEN and CDR2 SYDVKM.

The CDR3 is CAIRGTAGYEQFF. The CDR3 DNA follows: TGTGCCATCAGGGGAACCGCTGGGTATGAGCAGTTCTTC. V and J are TRBV10-3 and TRBJ2-1; D is unclear. The V end lost 6 bases, the J end lost 8 bases, and 14 bases lay between the germline ends. Germline CDR1 reads ENHRY; CDR2 reads SYGVKD. This CDR3 spans 13 amino acids.

This sequence joins TRBV5-6 and TRBJ2-1; 8 bases map to TRBD2. Germline CDR1 is SGHDT and CDR2 is YYEEEE. This CDR3 has 14 amino acids. V dropped 4 bases and J dropped 6; count of bases not matched to a gene: 6. The CDR3 DNA reads TGTGCCAGCAGCCTTAGCGGGATGACCAATGAGCAGTTCTTC. Protein: CASSLSGMTNEQFF.

This clonotype was seen just once. V is TRBV10-3 and J is TRBJ2-4; 13 nucleotides line up with TRBD2. Germline V lookup: CDR1 ENHRY, CDR2 SYGVKD. J gave up 9 bases and V 5 bases, and 7 bases lay outside the gene matches. The CDR3 is 15 residues long. CDR3 amino acids: CAISRETSGGFIQYF. DNA of the CDR3: TGTGCCATCAGTCGGGAGACTAGCGGGGGGTTCATTCAGTACTTC.

The table lists this clonotype with a few counts. The chain employs TRBV11-2 and TRBJ2-3, with TRBD1 identical over 7 bases. Germline values: CDR1 SGHAT, CDR2 FQNNGV. Trimming cost V 5 bases and J 6 bases; bases outside gene matches: 8. The CDR3 is 14 amino acids. CDR3 sequence reads: CASSQMRGPDTQYF. The CDR3 DNA reads TGTGCCAGCAGCCAGATGAGGGGGCCTGATACGCAGTATTTT.

V and J are TRBV12-3 or TRBV12-4 and TRBJ1-5; D gene ambiguous. The CDR3 has 12 amino acids. V was pared by 4 bases and J by 11 bases, with 12 bases between. DNA for the CDR3: TGTGCCAGCAGTTCACCGGGCCAGACCCAGCATTTT. This encodes CASSSPGQTQHF.

By share, this clonotype counts as medium-sized. V and J are TRBV7-2 and TRBJ1-3, with D unresolved. Trimming shortened V by 4 bases and J by 0 bases, and 13 bases separated the two germline ends. The CDR3 consists of 16 residues. The germline gives CDR1 SGHTA, CDR2 FQGNSA. CDR3 loop: CASSSQWLSSGNTIYF. The CDR3 nucleotides read TGTGCCAGCAGCTCCCAGTGGCTCAGCTCTGGAAACACCATATATTTT.

This clonotype was seen only a few times. This chain's CDR3 is CSVEVQGGTRDTQYF. The CDR3 DNA is TGCAGCGTTGAAGTACAGGGCGGCACCAGAGATACGCAGTATTTT. V usage is TRBV29-1 and J usage is TRBJ2-3, with D possibly being TRBD1 (6 bases). Germline loops: CDR1 SQVTM, CDR2 ANQGSEA. Trimming removed 1 base at V and 5 bases at J, with 16 bases between. This CDR3 spans 15 amino acids.

In its sample, this clonotype was seen once. The rearrangement uses TRBV5-1 and TRBJ2-1; D perhaps matches TRBD2 (6 bases). The CDR3 covers 12 residues. V dropped 4 bases and J dropped 7 bases, with 9 bases sitting between them. CDR1 is SGHRS and CDR2 is YFSETQ in the germline V gene. The CDR3 sequence: CASSGAGNEQFF. CDR3 nucleotide sequence: TGCGCCAGCAGCGGTGCGGGGAATGAGCAGTTCTTC.

The V gene is TRBV28, the J gene TRBJ2-1; 10 bases map to TRBD2. This CDR3 has 17 amino acids. V gave up 8 bases and J gave up 8 bases; unmatched junction bases: 18. Germline CDR1 and CDR2: MDHEN and SYDVKM. CDR3 region: CASLDPSSGSLKDEQFF. CDR3 sequence (DNA): TGTGCCAGCCTAGATCCTTCTAGCGGGAGTTTAAAGGATGAGCAGTTCTTC.

The rearrangement joins TRBV10-3 to TRBJ2-2, with a possible D match to TRBD2 (6 bases). The CDR3 has 17 amino acids. With 3 bases removed from V and 1 base from J, the gap between germline ends came to 15 bases. Germline CDR1 reads ENHRY; CDR2 reads SYGVKD. Written as DNA, the CDR3 is TGTGCCATCAGTGATCCGGGGGTCAGCCGGAACACCGGGGAGCTGTTTTTT. Amino acids: CAISDPGVSRNTGELFF.

The rearrangement uses TRBV6-6 and TRBJ2-3; a weak D match, TRBD1 (6 bases). Per the germline V gene, CDR1 is MNHNY and CDR2 is SVGAGI (reference sequence). The V end was cut by 2 bases, the J end by 4 bases, with 10 bases between. This CDR3 contains 14 residues. The CDR3 region has the DNA TGTGCCAGCAGTTACCCCGGACAGTCAGATACGCAGTATTTT. Encoded protein: CASSYPGQSDTQYF.

The J gene is TRBJ1-5, the V gene TRBV2; tentatively, D is TRBD1 (6 bases). With 6 bases removed from V and 3 bases from J, the gap between germline ends came to 12 bases. CDR1 and CDR2 (germline): SNHLY, FYNNEI. The CDR3 is made up of 14 amino acids. CDR3 bases: TGTGCCAGCAGGCTAGGGACACTCAATCAGCCCCAGCATTTT. The encoded protein is CASRLGTLNQPQHF.